These 7 T cell receptor beta chains came from one sample sequenced in a study of blood T cell repertoires in COVID-19. The assay was immunoSEQ multiplex PCR, and TCRdb's table has in-frame clones only and misses some. Of about 300,000 clones detected, about 81% appear once; the ten largest clones hold over 1.3%. Specimen: peripheral blood. These receptors came from a human donor with COVID-19, enrolled during active disease. The donor label of this sample is uncertain.

This clone came up once. The CDR3 sequence: CASSETPIRVPSSPLHF. Here the CDR3 DNA reads TGTGCCAGCAGTGAAACCCCGATCCGGGTCCCAAGTTCACCCCTCCACTTT. The chain uses TRBV6-1 and TRBJ1-6; D is unresolved. The CDR3 consists of 17 residues. V was cut by 2 bases and J by 9 bases, with 20 bases left in between. Germline V gives CDR1 MNHNS, CDR2 SASEGT.

The chain is built from TRBV25-1 and TRBJ2-2, with 13 bases that match TRBD2. Germline CDR1 reads MGHDK; CDR2 reads SYGVNS. Germline trimming cut 2 bases from V and 6 bases from J; bases unmatched to any gene: 3. The CDR3 covers 16 residues. This CDR3 reads CASSERTSGSAGELFF. Here the CDR3 DNA reads TGTGCCAGCAGTGAAAGGACTAGCGGGAGCGCCGGGGAGCTGTTTTTT.

The chain is built from TRBV9 and TRBJ2-6; 7 nucleotides match TRBD1. Unmatched junction bases numbered 3, after V lost 3 bases and J lost 0 bases. Germline-derived CDR1 and CDR2 are SGDLS and YYNGEE. This CDR3 contains 16 residues. CDR3 loop: CASSAHRGSGANVLTF. Here the CDR3 DNA reads TGTGCCAGCAGCGCCCACAGGGGCTCTGGGGCCAACGTCCTGACTTTC. Filled out from reference TRBV9 and TRBJ2-6, the complete variable domain reads DSGVTQTPKHLITATGQRVTLRCSPRSGDLSVYWYQQSLDQGLQFLIQYYNGEERAKGNILERFSAQQFPDLHSELNLSSLELGDSALYFCASSAHRGSGANVLTFGAGSRLTVL.

The chain couples TRBV6-5 to TRBJ1-2, with D maybe TRBD1 (6 bases). V dropped 8 bases and J dropped 4 bases, with 14 bases sitting between them. This CDR3 is 13 amino acids long. From germline, CDR1 is MNHEY and CDR2 SVGAGI. The CDR3 loop is CASATDSFYGYTF. In nucleotides, the CDR3 is TGTGCCAGCGCGACGGACAGTTTCTATGGCTACACCTTC.

This clone was counted between two and nine times. This chain links TRBV20-1 with TRBJ2-5; possibly TRBD1 for D (5 bases). CDR1 is DFQATT, CDR2 SNEGSKA, per germline (reference sequence). The V end lost 6 bases, the J end lost 4 bases, and 9 bases lay between the germline ends. The CDR3 is made up of 11 amino acids. The CDR3 loop is CSALGPETQYF. The CDR3 DNA follows: TGCAGTGCCCTGGGGCCAGAGACCCAGTACTTC.

This clone was found once. The chain joins TRBV7-9 to TRBJ2-1, with a tentative D call TRBD2 (6 bases). This CDR3 has 14 amino acids. Germline V gene sequence: CDR1 SEHNR, CDR2 FQNEAQ (reference sequence). The germline V and J ends were trimmed by 6 bases and 2 bases, with 11 bases remaining between them. CDR3 in DNA: TGTGCCAGCAGTTATAGCGGAGCCTACAATGAGCAGTTCTTC. It codes for CASSYSGAYNEQFF. The entire variable domain, with the rest obtained from reference TRBV7-9 and TRBJ2-1, is as follows: DTGVSQNPRHKITKRGQNVTFRCDPISEHNRLYWYRQTLGQGPEFLTYFQNEAQLEKSRLLSDRFSAERPKGSFSTLEIQRTEQGDSAMYLCASSYSGAYNEQFFGPGTRLTVL.

The chain recombines TRBV19 with TRBJ2-1; D gene ambiguous. V lost 10 bases to trimming and J lost 8 bases, with 15 bases between them. Per the germline V gene, CDR1 is LNHDA and CDR2 is SQIVND (reference sequence). This CDR3 has 12 residues. CDR3 nucleotides: TGTGCCACTCTAGTATACCCGTATGAGCAGTTCTTC. Amino acid sequence: CATLVYPYEQFF.